Listed below are T cell receptor beta chains from one sample, sequenced in a study of T-cell memory formation after mild COVID-19. TCRdb re-derived calls from the 5' RACE reads in MiXCR, one entry per CDR3 protein. The sample carries under 300,000 distinct CDR3 sequences, 15% to 20% recorded once. Sequenced: PBMCs or a T cell subset sorted from them (not recorded which). These receptors were taken from a man between 18 and 35 years old who had mild COVID-19 (a few samples of this study predate the infection). Cell type and time point are not known. CDR3s include the opening cysteine and the closing phenylalanine or tryptophan. The D gene is left open where the match is weak. The size field is filled for only some rows; it gives once, few, many or a size class.

size: few
D: TRBD1
length: 15
J: TRBJ1-5
V: TRBV2
CDR3: CASSVDRGGNQPQHF
DNA: TGTGCCAGCAGCGTGGACAGGGGCGGCAATCAGCCCCAGCATTTT

size: NA
D: NA
length: 13
J: TRBJ1-5
V: TRBV18
CDR3: CASSPFRDQPQHF
DNA: TGTGCCAGCTCACCGTTCCGGGATCAGCCCCAGCATTTT

size: NA
D: TRBD1
length: 15
J: TRBJ1-1
V: TRBV18
CDR3: CASSPPNRGQTEAFF
DNA: TGTGCCAGCTCACCACCGAACAGGGGGCAGACTGAAGCTTTCTTT

size: NA
D: NA
length: 12
J: TRBJ2-1
V: TRBV20-1
CDR3: CSDRVGGDEQFF
DNA: TGCAGTGATAGAGTTGGAGGGGATGAGCAGTTCTTC

size: NA
D: NA
length: 13
J: TRBJ1-2
V: TRBV29-1
CDR3: CSVGKGTDYGYTF
DNA: TGCAGCGTTGGGAAGGGGACCGACTATGGCTACACCTTC

size: NA
D: NA
length: 13
J: TRBJ1-2
V: TRBV30
CDR3: CAWSVKGWYGYTF
DNA: TGTGCCTGGAGTGTAAAGGGGTGGTATGGCTACACCTTC

size: NA
D: NA
length: 13
J: TRBJ2-7
V: TRBV11-2
CDR3: CASSRGHFYEQYF
DNA: TGTGCCAGCAGCCGGGGACACTTCTACGAGCAGTACTTC

size: few
D: TRBD1
length: 14
J: TRBJ1-2
V: TRBV18
CDR3: CASSSQGADYGYTF
DNA: TGTGCCAGCTCATCACAGGGGGCGGACTATGGCTACACCTTC

size: few
D: NA
length: 13
J: TRBJ1-1
V: TRBV18
CDR3: CASSPSERTEAFF
DNA: TGTGCCAGCTCACCATCTGAGAGGACTGAAGCTTTCTTT

size: few
D: NA
length: 14
J: TRBJ1-1
V: TRBV5-1
CDR3: CASSQKTGGTEAFF
DNA: TGCGCCAGCAGCCAGAAGACGGGGGGGACTGAAGCTTTCTTT

size: NA
D: NA
length: 15
J: TRBJ2-2
V: TRBV6-2/TRBV6-3
CDR3: CASSYSGGDTGELFF
DNA: TGTGCCAGCAGTTACTCGGGCGGGGACACCGGGGAGCTGTTTTTT

size: few
D: NA
length: 16
J: TRBJ2-3
V: TRBV7-2
CDR3: CASSLVGTRNTDTQYF
DNA: TGTGCCAGCAGCTTAGTTGGGACTCGAAACACAGATACGCAGTATTTT

size: NA
D: NA
length: 13
J: TRBJ2-6
V: TRBV6-1
CDR3: CASLREGANVLTF
DNA: TGTGCCAGCCTCAGGGAGGGGGCCAACGTCCTGACTTTC

size: few
D: NA
length: 16
J: TRBJ2-3
V: TRBV6-5
CDR3: CASSESQGYISDTQYF
DNA: TGTGCCAGCAGTGAATCCCAGGGGTATATTTCAGATACGCAGTATTTT

size: NA
D: NA
length: 12
J: TRBJ2-3
V: TRBV11-2
CDR3: CASTPSTDTQYF
DNA: TGTGCCAGCACTCCTAGCACAGATACGCAGTATTTT

size: NA
D: NA
length: 16
J: TRBJ2-2
V: TRBV6-2/TRBV6-3
CDR3: CASSNGAGKYTGELFF
DNA: TGTGCCAGCAGTAACGGGGCAGGGAAGTACACCGGGGAGCTGTTTTTT

size: many
D: NA
length: 16
J: TRBJ2-3
V: TRBV5-1
CDR3: CASSLIPGPTSNTQYF
DNA: TGCGCCAGCAGCTTGATTCCGGGACCCACCAGCAATACGCAGTATTTT

size: few
D: NA
length: 14
J: TRBJ2-3
V: TRBV5-1
CDR3: CASNLGGVTDTQYF
DNA: TGCGCCAGCAACCTGGGGGGAGTCACAGATACGCAGTATTTT

size: NA
D: TRBD2
length: 15
J: TRBJ2-3
V: TRBV9
CDR3: CASSVASGLADTQYF
DNA: TGTGCCAGCAGCGTAGCCTCCGGACTAGCGGATACGCAGTATTTT

size: NA
D: NA
length: 16
J: TRBJ1-5
V: TRBV19
CDR3: CASSTWTGYANQPQHF
DNA: TGTGCCAGTAGTACTTGGACGGGATATGCCAATCAGCCCCAGCATTTT

size: few
D: NA
length: 11
J: TRBJ2-3
V: TRBV20-1
CDR3: CSAETKYTQYF
DNA: TGCAGTGCTGAGACCAAGTATACGCAGTATTTT